The next 23 T cell receptor beta chains were all read from a single sample in a study of blood T cell repertoires in COVID-19. Method: immunoSEQ multiplex PCR; TCRdb's copy keeps in-frame clones and lacks some. This table holds over 130,000 clones, around 83% found once. Sequencing was done on a sample of peripheral blood. These receptors were taken from a woman of 80 years or more with acute or convalescent COVID-19.

J is TRBJ1-5 and V is TRBV12-3 or TRBV12-4, with D possibly being TRBD1 (5 bases). This CDR3 spans 13 amino acids. V was trimmed by 7 bases and J by 6 bases, leaving 13 bases between them. CDR3 coding DNA: TGTGCCAGCACCCCGGGGGAGGGTCAGCCCCAGCATTTT. Its translation is CASTPGEGQPQHF.

The chain couples TRBV5-1 to TRBJ1-4, with 8 positions matching TRBD1. The J segment lost 7 bases and the V segment lost 4 bases, leaving 9 bases of the junction unmatched. Germline assignment: CDR1 SGHRS and CDR2 YFSETQ. The CDR3 extends over 15 amino acids. CDR3 nucleotides: TGCGCCAGCAGCCGGGAGAGGGACAGGCGTGAAAAACTGTTTTTT. It is translated as CASSRERDRREKLFF. The whole variable domain, filled in from reference TRBV5-1 and TRBJ1-4, reads KAGVTQTPRYLIKTRGQQVTLSCSPISGHRSVSWYQQTPGQGLQFLFEYFSETQRNKGNFPGRFSGRQFSNSRSEMNVSTLELGDSALYLCASSRERDRREKLFFGSGTQLSVL.

V usage is TRBV4-1 and J usage is TRBJ1-4; D is undetermined. The CDR3 extends over 12 amino acids. The V and J ends lost 2 bases and 6 bases respectively, with 4 bases between them. Germline CDR1 reads MGHRA; CDR2 reads YSYEKL. The CDR3 bases are TGCGCCAGCAGCCAACTTTATGAAAAACTGTTTTTT. Translated, it gives CASSQLYEKLFF.

The V call is TRBV4-1, the J call TRBJ2-7, with 8 nucleotides matching TRBD2. The CDR3 length is 18 residues. Germline V lookup: CDR1 MGHRA, CDR2 YSYEKL. Losses at the gene ends were 3 bases for V and 2 bases for J; bases not matched to a gene: 15. This CDR3 is CASSHPGVAGQTTYEQYF. The CDR3 DNA is TGCGCCAGCAGCCACCCCGGAGTAGCGGGGCAGACTACCTACGAGCAGTACTTC.

V and J are TRBV2 and TRBJ2-1, with TRBD2 matching over 7 bases. V trimming: 9 bases; J trimming: 5 bases; junction bases outside the gene matches: 7. Germline loops: CDR1 SNHLY, CDR2 FYNNEI. The CDR3 is made up of 13 amino acids. Here the CDR3 reads CARATSWDNEQFF. CDR3 in DNA: TGTGCCAGGGCGACTAGCTGGGACAATGAGCAGTTCTTC.

V gene TRBV4-2 combines with J gene TRBJ2-2; 10 bases agree with TRBD2. Germline assignment: CDR1 LGHNA and CDR2 YNFKEQ. This CDR3 has 16 residues. The V segment lost 3 bases and the J segment 6 bases; nucleotides outside the gene matches: 7. The CDR3 loop is CASSQPAGGPSGELFF. Written as DNA, the CDR3 is TGTGCCAGCAGCCAGCCAGCGGGGGGGCCTTCCGGGGAGCTGTTTTTT.

J is TRBJ2-3 and V is TRBV29-1; TRBD2 matches at 11 bases. The CDR3 has 14 amino acids. V gave up 5 bases and J gave up 3 bases; unmatched junction bases: 4. Germline values: CDR1 SQVTM, CDR2 ANQGSEA. CDR3 DNA sequence: TGCAGCGTTCCCCCTAGCGGGGGGACAGATACGCAGTATTTT. Translating gives CSVPPSGGTDTQYF.

V and J are TRBV27 and TRBJ1-1, with a weak D call TRBD1 (5 bases). V was pared by 2 bases and J by 10 bases, with 17 bases between. Germline-derived CDR1 and CDR2 are MNHEY and SMNVEV (reference sequence). There are 14 residues in the CDR3. The CDR3 coding sequence is TGTGCCAGCAGTTTAGGCAGGGAAGGTCGGCGAGCTTTCTTT. Amino acids: CASSLGREGRRAFF.

V usage is TRBV28 and J usage is TRBJ2-3, with 11 bases lining up with TRBD1. The CDR3 spans 15 residues. Germline values: CDR1 MDHEN, CDR2 SYDVKM. The ends lost 5 bases at V and 8 bases at J; junction bases unmatched: 9. The CDR3 protein is CASSVWTGGSRTQYF. As DNA, the CDR3 is TGTGCCAGCAGTGTCTGGACAGGGGGCTCCCGTACGCAGTATTTT. Combining the CDR3 with reference TRBV28 and TRBJ2-3 gives the whole variable domain DVKVTQSSRYLVKRTGEKVFLECVQDMDHENMFWYRQDPGLGLRLIYFSYDVKMKEKGDIPEGYSVSREKKERFSLILESASTNQTSMYLCASSVWTGGSRTQYFGPGTRLTVL.

The rearrangement joins TRBV15 to TRBJ1-2; TRBD1 is a possible D gene (5 bases). CDR3 length: 14 residues. Germline CDR1 reads LNHNV; CDR2 reads YYDKDF (reference sequence). V was trimmed by 0 bases and J by 8 bases, leaving 13 bases between them. As DNA, the CDR3 is TGTGCCACCAGCAGAGATCGGGGGGAACAGGGCTACACCTTC. It yields the protein CATSRDRGEQGYTF.

V and J are TRBV5-1 and TRBJ2-5, with 15 bases fitting TRBD2. The CDR3 consists of 17 residues. Trimming took 2 bases from V and 0 from J; bases not matched to a gene: 2. Germline V gives CDR1 SGHRS, CDR2 YFSETQ. This CDR3 is CASSLGTSGRYQETQYF. The CDR3 DNA reads as TGCGCCAGCAGCTTAGGGACTAGCGGGAGGTACCAAGAGACCCAGTACTTC.

The chain has TRBV5-1 and TRBJ2-3; TRBD2 matches at 7 bases. The germline V gene encodes CDR1 SGHRS and CDR2 YFSETQ. The ends lost 8 bases at V and 2 bases at J; junction bases unmatched: 8. CDR3 length equals 14 residues. As DNA, the CDR3 is TGCGCCAGAAAAACGGCGGGGGTCACAGATACGCAGTATTTT. Protein: CARKTAGVTDTQYF.

V usage is TRBV10-1 and J usage is TRBJ1-4; D perhaps matches TRBD1 (6 bases). The V gene's germline CDR1 is WNHNN and CDR2 SYGVQD (reference sequence). This CDR3 is built from 14 residues. The V end lost 10 bases, the J end lost 4 bases, and 16 bases lay between the germline ends. The DNA of the CDR3 is TGCGCCATCCCCCTCGGACAGTTTAATGAAAAACTGTTTTTT. Its protein product is CAIPLGQFNEKLFF.

This clone was observed a handful of times. The chain employs TRBV7-2 and TRBJ1-1; TRBD1 might be the D (6 bases). This CDR3 comprises 14 residues. Germline V gives CDR1 SGHTA, CDR2 FQGNSA. V was cut by 5 bases and J by 9 bases, with 19 bases left in between. CDR3 in DNA: TGTGCCAGCAGCCCCGGACAGCCCTTGATAAAAGCTTTCTTT. Amino acids: CASSPGQPLIKAFF.

The V gene is TRBV6-5, the J gene TRBJ1-1; D unclear. There are 15 residues in the CDR3. The germline V and J ends were trimmed by 10 bases and 7 bases, with 25 bases remaining between them. The germline V gene encodes CDR1 MNHEY and CDR2 SVGAGI. The CDR3 sequence is CAIKQRSLGSGEAFF. The CDR3 DNA follows: TGTGCCATCAAGCAGAGGTCTTTAGGTTCGGGTGAAGCTTTCTTT.

This chain links TRBV12-3 or TRBV12-4 with TRBJ2-7; D gene ambiguous. Trimming took off 7 bases at V and 4 bases at J, with 11 bases between the two ends. This CDR3 has 12 residues. The CDR3 loop is CASTYSVYEQYF. CDR3 sequence (DNA): TGTGCCAGCACTTATAGTGTTTACGAGCAGTACTTC.

The gene calls are TRBV28 and TRBJ2-5; TRBD2 aligns across 7 bases. V dropped 3 bases and J dropped 4; count of bases not matched to a gene: 11. CDR1 MDHEN and CDR2 SYDVKM come from the germline V gene. The CDR3 runs 16 residues. CDR3 region: CASSFREGRLAETQYF. DNA for the CDR3: TGTGCCAGCAGTTTTAGAGAGGGCAGACTAGCAGAGACCCAGTACTTC.

The chain recombines TRBV7-9 with TRBJ2-1; 7 bases map to TRBD2. V was clipped by 0 bases and J by 8 bases; unmatched bases: 7. This CDR3 has 15 amino acids. Germline V gene sequence: CDR1 SEHNR, CDR2 FQNEAQ (reference sequence). CDR3 amino acids: CASSLAYGGMDEQFF. The CDR3 nucleotides are TGTGCCAGCAGCTTAGCGTACGGGGGGATGGATGAGCAGTTCTTC. Based on the CDR3 plus reference TRBV7-9 and TRBJ2-1, the full variable domain is DTGVSQNPRHKITKRGQNVTFRCDPISEHNRLYWYRQTLGQGPEFLTYFQNEAQLEKSRLLSDRFSAERPKGSFSTLEIQRTEQGDSAMYLCASSLAYGGMDEQFFGPGTRLTVL.

The chain recombines TRBV2 with TRBJ2-7; TRBD1 matches 7 bases. The CDR3 is made up of 14 amino acids. Germline V gives CDR1 SNHLY, CDR2 FYNNEI. V shed 7 bases and J 0 bases; nucleotides not matched to a gene: 6. Here the CDR3 DNA reads TGTGCCAGCACCGGACAGGACCCCTCCTACGAGCAGTACTTC. Translation gives CASTGQDPSYEQYF.

The V gene is TRBV19, the J gene TRBJ2-1; 7 bases align to TRBD1. The CDR3 loop spans 15 amino acids. J lost 5 bases, V lost 1 base, and 5 bases had no gene match. Germline CDR1 reads LNHDA; CDR2 reads SQIVND (reference sequence). The CDR3 is CASSIVQQGHNEQFF. In nucleotides, the CDR3 is TGTGCCAGTAGTATAGTCCAACAGGGGCACAATGAGCAGTTCTTC.

This clone appeared once. The gene calls are TRBV6-2 or TRBV6-3 and TRBJ2-6; TRBD2 aligns across 7 bases. Trimming cost V 2 bases and J 2 bases; bases outside gene matches: 0. The CDR3 contains 15 residues. Germline assignment: CDR1 MNHEY and CDR2 SVGEGT. CDR3 amino acids: CASSYGRAGANVLTF. DNA of the CDR3: TGTGCCAGCAGTTACGGGAGGGCTGGGGCCAACGTCCTGACTTTC.

The chain employs TRBV5-6 and TRBJ2-1, with a possible D match to TRBD2 (7 bases). From germline, CDR1 is SGHDT and CDR2 YYEEEE. Trimming stripped 4 bases from V and 5 bases from J, with 19 bases between. This CDR3 region has 16 residues. CDR3 in DNA: TGTGCCAGCAGCGAGCTCTGGCGGGGGCGGAACAATGAGCAGTTCTTC. Amino acid sequence: CASSELWRGRNNEQFF. Based on the CDR3 plus reference TRBV5-6 and TRBJ2-1, the full variable domain is DAGVTQSPTHLIKTRGQQVTLRCSPKSGHDTVSWYQQALGQGPQFIFQYYEEEERQRGNFPDRFSGHQFPNYSSELNVNALLLGDSALYLCASSELWRGRNNEQFFGPGTRLTVL.

The chain uses TRBV7-2 and TRBJ2-2, with D possibly TRBD2 on 6 matching bases. The CDR3 is made up of 15 amino acids. V gave up 5 bases and J gave up 4 bases, with 14 bases separating them. Germline-derived CDR1 and CDR2 are SGHTA and FQGNSA. CDR3 nucleotides: TGTGCCAGCAGCCCACTCTTTAGCGGCACCGGGGAGCTGTTTTTT. This gives the protein CASSPLFSGTGELFF.